Listed below are T cell receptor beta chains from one sample, sequenced in a study of cytomegalovirus exposure and HLA in healthy donors. TCRdb's copy holds only in-frame clones and misses some; the assay was immunoSEQ multiplex PCR. The sample lists nearly 110,000 clones; more than 65% were seen once. Sequenced: PBMCs. All receptors derive from a male donor in good health and CMV-seronegative. Both conserved end residues are part of each CDR3. The D gene is left open where the match is weak. Where a row states a size, it is once, few, many or the class of an expanded clone; other rows omit it.

>NA|NA|TRBJ2-3|TRBV7-6
CASSPVTDTQYF
TGTGCCAGCAGCCCGGTCACAGATACGCAGTATTTT
>NA|NA|TRBJ2-7|TRBV27
CASSFGGQGYEQYF
TGTGCCAGCAGTTTTGGGGGACAAGGCTACGAGCAGTACTTC
>TRBD2|NA|TRBJ2-1|TRBV7-8
CASSIRLAGRYEQFF
TGTGCCAGCAGCATAAGACTAGCGGGTAGATATGAGCAGTTCTTC
>NA|few|TRBJ2-7|TRBV7-2
CASSLGGKSYEQYF
TGTGCCAGCAGCTTAGGAGGAAAGTCCTACGAGCAGTACTTC
>NA|NA|TRBJ1-1|TRBV10-2
CASSVSGMNTEAFF
TGCGCCAGCAGTGTTTCAGGGATGAACACTGAAGCTTTCTTT
>NA|NA|TRBJ2-1|TRBV29-1
CSGERDNSEQFF
TGCAGCGGAGAAAGGGACAACAGTGAGCAGTTCTTC
>NA|NA|TRBJ2-7|TRBV6-5
CASRELYEQYF
TGTGCCAGCCGGGAACTCTACGAGCAGTACTTC
>NA|NA|TRBJ2-2|TRBV19
CASSIVSPSGELFF
TGTGCCAGTAGTATAGTAAGCCCCTCCGGGGAGCTGTTTTTT
>TRBD1|NA|TRBJ2-7|TRBV7-2
CAGSGQGSTKQYF
TGTGCCGGCAGCGGACAGGGTTCTACGAAGCAGTACTTC
>TRBD1|NA|TRBJ2-7|TRBV18
CASSRTGPDEQYF
TGTGCCAGCTCACGGACAGGGCCTGACGAGCAGTACTTC
>NA|few|TRBJ2-3|TRBV5-5
CASSLTARVRATDTQYF
TGTGCCAGCAGCTTGACAGCGAGGGTCAGAGCCACAGATACGCAGTATTTT
>NA|few|TRBJ2-1|TRBV29-1
CSVARDNEQFF
TGCAGCGTTGCCAGGGATAATGAGCAGTTCTTC
>NA|NA|TRBJ1-5|TRBV19
CASSPIGAGDQPQHF
TGTGCCAGTAGCCCTATTGGGGCAGGGGATCAGCCCCAGCATTTT
>NA|NA|TRBJ2-7|TRBV7-8
CASSPRWAGQTYEQYF
TGTGCCAGCAGCCCGCGATGGGCGGGACAGACCTACGAGCAGTACTTC
>TRBD1|NA|TRBJ2-7|TRBV5-1
CASSLGSSGGGLGYEQYF
TGCGCCAGCAGCTTGGGATCTTCAGGGGGCGGATTAGGCTACGAGCAGTACTTC
>TRBD1|NA|TRBJ1-2|TRBV2
CASSGTGGPRPFF
TGTGCCAGCAGTGGGACAGGGGGCCCCCGGCCCTTCTTC
>TRBD1|NA|TRBJ2-7|TRBV5-1
CASSLGTGAYEQYF
TGCGCCAGCAGCTTGGGGACAGGGGCCTACGAGCAGTACTTC
>NA|few|TRBJ1-1|TRBV6-6
CASSYRQGTAFF
TGTGCCAGCAGTTACCGGCAGGGGACGGCTTTCTTT
>NA|NA|TRBJ2-3|TRBV30
CAWSVLRGSNTQYF
TGTGCCTGGAGTGTATTGCGGGGTAGTAATACGCAGTATTTT
>NA|NA|TRBJ2-2|TRBV27
CASSRTMFDTGELFF
TGTGCCAGCAGCAGGACTATGTTTGACACCGGGGAGCTGTTTTTT
>NA|NA|TRBJ1-1|TRBV28
CASSYGQRNEAFF
TGTGCCAGCAGTTACGGACAGCGTAACGAAGCTTTCTTT
>NA|once|TRBJ2-4|TRBV7-9
CASSFPAKIGNIQYF
TGTGCCAGCAGCTTTCCGGCGAAAATCGGGAACATTCAGTACTTC
>TRBD1|NA|TRBJ1-2|TRBV5-5
CASSLEGQGISGYTF
TGTGCCAGCAGCTTGGAAGGACAGGGCATCTCTGGCTACACCTTC
>NA|NA|TRBJ2-5|TRBV5-6
CASSHRAEREETQYF
TGTGCCAGCAGCCACCGAGCGGAGCGGGAAGAGACCCAGTACTTC
>NA|NA|TRBJ1-5|TRBV5-5
CASSFGGFQPQHF
TGTGCCAGCAGCTTCGGGGGGTTTCAGCCCCAGCATTTT
>TRBD2|NA|TRBJ2-5|TRBV10-1
CASSEGHSGLAGETQYF
TGCGCCAGCAGTGAGGGACATTCTGGACTAGCGGGAGAGACCCAGTACTTC
>TRBD2|NA|TRBJ2-5|TRBV2
CASSVSGSGKTQYF
TGTGCCAGCTCCGTTAGCGGGAGCGGTAAGACCCAGTACTTC
>NA|NA|TRBJ2-1|TRBV10-1
CASSERRGTNSYNEQFF
TGCGCCAGCAGTGAAAGGAGAGGGACAAATTCCTACAATGAGCAGTTCTTC
>TRBD2|NA|TRBJ2-7|TRBV29-1
CSVVASGRRSYEQYF
TGCAGCGTTGTCGCTAGCGGAAGGAGATCCTACGAGCAGTACTTC
>NA|NA|TRBJ2-7|TRBV27
CASSLSSGYEQYF
TGTGCCAGCAGTTTATCTTCCGGGTACGAGCAGTACTTC
>NA|NA|TRBJ1-1|TRBV4-2
CASSQKAGVTEAFF
TGTGCCAGCAGCCAAAAGGCAGGGGTCACTGAAGCTTTCTTT
>NA|NA|TRBJ2-7|TRBV27
CASSYTGSYEQYF
TGTGCCAGCAGTTATACCGGTTCCTACGAGCAGTACTTC
>TRBD2|NA|TRBJ2-4|TRBV29-1
CSVDGLAGKAKNIQYF
TGCAGCGTTGACGGACTAGCGGGAAAAGCCAAAAACATTCAGTACTTC
>TRBD1|once|TRBJ1-3|TRBV19
CASSNPGQSSGNTIYF
TGTGCCAGTAGTAACCCGGGACAGAGCTCTGGAAACACCATATATTTT
>NA|NA|TRBJ2-7|TRBV7-9
CASSLLQDNYEQYF
TGTGCCAGCAGCTTATTACAGGATAACTACGAGCAGTACTTC
>TRBD1|few|TRBJ2-2|TRBV28
CASSGTGNTGELFF
TGTGCCAGCAGCGGGACAGGGAACACCGGGGAGCTGTTTTTT